This T cell receptor beta chain appears in the sequencing data of a study of T-cell memory formation after mild COVID-19. Findings and caveats of the study: Clones contracting over day 15 to 85 were CD4/CD8 balanced, with later expanders leaning CD4+. Cross-reactive memory appears to have joined, as suggested by some responding clones showing up in pre-infection memory.

There are a few counts of this clonotype. The antigen remains undetermined. Sample barcodes and UMIs were carried by the TCR alpha and TCR beta cDNA libraries that 5'RACE generated with constant-segment primers. MiXCR, run by TCRdb on the 5' RACE reads, gives a single entry per CDR3 protein. The top ten hold around 12% of the sample, which has about 620,000 distinct CDR3 sequences, about a sixth seen once. Germline V gives CDR1 GTSNPN, CDR2 SVGIG (reference sequence). The length of the CDR3 is 13 residues. V dropped 3 bases and J dropped 6 bases, with 15 bases sitting between them. The rearrangement links TRBV30 to TRBJ2-7; possibly TRBD1 for D (6 bases). This clonotype originated in an adult woman who had mild COVID-19 (a few samples of this study predate the infection). Cell type and time point are not known. The specimen was PBMCs or a T cell subset sorted from them (not recorded which). CDR3 sequence: CAWSHPGVPEQYF. Written as DNA, the CDR3 is TGTGCCTGGAGCCACCCAGGGGTTCCCGAGCAGTACTTC.